The text below deals with one T cell receptor beta chain. Resolution of symptoms, clearance, or two negative PCRs was present in recovered Cohort 3 donors. This sample is part of a study of blood T cell repertoires in COVID-19. Whole-study context: Acute and convalescent COVID-19 specimens originated in the United States, Italy and Spain. T cells, B-cell-depleted T cells, or PBMCs supplied cDNA or gDNA.

The CDR3 runs to 16 residues. With 4 bases clipped from V and 0 bases from J, the junction kept 5 bases outside the gene matches. CDR1 and CDR2 from the germline V gene are SGHRS and YFSETQ. Original methodology: Reference gene primers were amplified, and this amplification served to estimate nucleated cell counts. Assay: immunoSEQ multiplex PCR; the TCRdb copy retains only in-frame clones and omits some. V and J calls and clone size are given by that table; D and trimming were obtained from the DNA. This table holds roughly 400,000 clones, approximately 92% found once. The sequencing sample was made of PBMCs or T cells enriched from blood (not recorded which). V usage is TRBV5-1 and J usage is TRBJ2-3; 10 bases match TRBD2. This clonotype originated in a man aged 25 to 45 who had recovered from COVID-19. This CDR3 is CASSGLADPSTDTQYF. The CDR3 DNA is TGCGCCAGCAGCGGACTAGCGGATCCTAGCACAGATACGCAGTATTTT. The full variable domain, with the rest looked up from reference TRBV5-1 and TRBJ2-3, is KAGVTQTPRYLIKTRGQQVTLSCSPISGHRSVSWYQQTPGQGLQFLFEYFSETQRNKGNFPGRFSGRQFSNSRSEMNVSTLELGDSALYLCASSGLADPSTDTQYFGPGTRLTVL.